This T cell receptor beta chain was profiled in a study of blood T cell repertoires in COVID-19 (dated by TCRdb to the early 2020s). General notes on the study: Collaborator samples came from the United States, Italy and Spain and covered acute and convalescent phases of COVID-19. The prospective study material was composed of cDNA or gDNA derived from T cells, B-cell-depleted T cells, or PBMCs. Subjects who had been exposed to COVID-19, were actively infected with it, or had recovered from it provided the deeply sampled blood TCRbeta repertoires that made up the dataset. The repertoires were released in a freely available public database intended as a resource for research on the immune response to SARS-CoV-2. Samples were obtained from the ongoing ImmuneRACE study (first 160 participants) and from 1,000 to 1,500 subjects provided by 6 global collaborators. The sample metadata nearly always contained a de-identified subject ID, COVID-19 status, age in years and sex. Where available, HLA class I and class II types were obtained from metadata supplied by the sample provider rather than from assay-based typing.

TCRbeta CDR3 regions were amplified from genomic DNA by means of the immunoSEQ Assay, a bias-controlled multiplex PCR. On the authors' methods: Within the assay, amplification of reference gene primers was used to estimate how many nucleated cells each sample contained. To quantify the absolute abundance of each unique TCRbeta CDR3 rearrangement, sequence reads were collapsed and filtered. For each sample, productive Simpson clonality was calculated as the square root of Simpson's diversity index over productive rearrangements. The table was pulled from immuneACCESS by TCRdb, which kept in-frame rearrangements only. Such tables lose some clones; where checked, under half of the loss comes from unresolved V genes, and the rest has no known cause. That table gives V, J and clone size, and the DNA gave D and trimming. The sample data list 300,000 to 400,000 clones, and 80% to 90% of these were observed just once. Around 4.4% of the sample is in the top ten clones.

The study at large found these results: Clinical and demographic metadata were provided uncurated, with the amount varying by source and participant.

Enrolling through a virtual design, the prospective study's participants ranged in age from roughly 18 to 90 years and lived across 20 to 30 United States geographic areas. Cohort assignment in the prospective study relied on participant-reported clinical history from a screening survey and a study questionnaire. In the prospective study, mobile phlebotomists collected whole blood, serum and a nasopharyngeal or oropharyngeal swab from each participant. Prospective study participants could optionally give additional blood draws and questionnaires over an approximately 2-month period. Before DNA extraction, blood samples from the prospective study were shipped at room temperature or frozen. With respect to this clone: What this receptor recognizes is not known. No quality values exist for individual bases; no much larger clone is one base distant.

The TCR was taken from a woman between 40 and 50 years old with acute COVID-19. Sequencing was done on a sample of PBMCs or T cells enriched from blood (not recorded which).

The DNA sequence reads TGTGCCAGCAGCTACGGGAGTGCAGATACGCAGTATTTT. Protein translation: CASSYGSADTQYF. This receptor chain uses TRBV7-2 and TRBJ2-3, with TRBD2 as a weak D call on 6 bases. The CDR3 goes from the cysteine to the phenylalanine over 13 residues. The sequence is cut down to CDR3 DNA, 39 bases in frame from base 1. Reading the germline V gene gives CDR1 SGHTA and CDR2 FQGNSA. V is clipped by 4 bases and J by 4 bases, and the sequence between their germline boundaries is 9 bases long. Where the CDR3 stops, the reference TRBV7-2 and TRBJ2-3 genes take over; the full variable domain is GAGVSQSPSNKVTEKGKDVELRCDPISGHTALYWYRQSLGQGLEFLIYFQGNSAPDKSGLPSDRFSAERTGGSVSTLTIQRTQQEDSAVYLCASSYGSADTQYFGPGTRLTVL.